One and the same sample provided the 21 T cell receptor beta chains below, sequenced in a study of T cell repertoires in cytomegalovirus infection. Their cognate antigens are unknown. TCRdb reanalysed the reads using MiXCR and keeps one entry per CDR3 protein. The sample lists some 500,000 distinct CDR3 sequences, about 39% occurring once. The specimen was cultured PBMCs, collected from culture after CMV antigen stimulation. These receptors were collected from a human donor in good health (CMV status not recorded). Some clones in this sample may be carry-over from other donors' samples.

In its sample, this clonotype was seen many times. The genes are TRBV7-2 and TRBJ2-1; TRBD1 is a possible D gene (8 bases). The germline V gene encodes CDR1 SGHTA and CDR2 FQGNSA. Trimming shortened V by 3 bases and J by 4 bases, and 13 bases separated the two germline ends. The CDR3 contains 15 residues. CDR3 DNA sequence: TGTGCCAGCAGCTTCGACAGGGGAGGGTACAATGAGCAGTTCTTC. Its translation: CASSFDRGGYNEQFF.

The CDR3 spells CASRSLAGGLNEQFF. The CDR3 DNA reads as TGTGCCAGCAGGTCCCTAGCGGGAGGGCTGAATGAGCAGTTCTTC. This chain connects TRBV11-2 to TRBJ2-1; 12 bases are shared with TRBD2. Losses at the gene ends were 6 bases for V and 7 bases for J; bases not matched to a gene: 7. Germline V gene sequence: CDR1 SGHAT, CDR2 FQNNGV. The CDR3 totals 15 residues. Full variable domain (remainder filled in from reference TRBV11-2 and TRBJ2-1): EAGVAQSPRYKIIEKRQSVAFWCNPISGHATLYWYQQILGQGPKLLIQFQNNGVVDDSQLPKDRFSAERLKGVDSTLKIQPAKLEDSAVYLCASRSLAGGLNEQFFGPGTRLTVL.

The chain joins TRBV7-9 to TRBJ1-4; 9 nucleotides align to TRBD1. The CDR3 totals 15 residues. Germline-derived CDR1 and CDR2 are SEHNR and FQNEAQ (reference sequence). V gave up 4 bases and J gave up 11 bases; unmatched junction bases: 11. Here the CDR3 DNA reads TGTGCCAGCAGCTCCGGGACAGGGCTTCCCCGGAAACTGTTTTTT. This translates into CASSSGTGLPRKLFF.

The J gene is TRBJ1-5, the V gene TRBV6-6; no clear D. Per the germline V gene, CDR1 is MNHNY and CDR2 is SVGAGI (reference sequence). This CDR3 contains 15 residues. Trimming pared 5 bases from V and 0 bases from J, leaving 11 bases between. The CDR3 sequence is CASSVGRYSNQPQHF. The CDR3 region has the DNA TGTGCCAGCAGTGTCGGGAGGTATAGCAATCAGCCCCAGCATTTT.

The chain combines TRBV20-1 with TRBJ1-5; maybe TRBD1 (6 bases). The CDR3 totals 15 residues. V dropped 5 bases and J dropped 6 bases, with 20 bases sitting between them. CDR1 is DFQATT, CDR2 SNEGSKA, per germline (reference sequence). The DNA for the CDR3 is TGCAGTGCTTCAAACCTAGGGGGGGTCGGTCAGCCCCAGCATTTT. Protein product: CSASNLGGVGQPQHF.

The chain joins TRBV4-1 to TRBJ1-1; possible D gene TRBD1, 6 bases. Trimming shortened V by 1 base and J by 8 bases, and 11 bases separated the two germline ends. CDR1 and CDR2 from the germline V gene are MGHRA and YSYEKL. The CDR3 runs to 13 residues. The CDR3 here is CASSQVRDREAFF. The CDR3 bases are TGCGCCAGCAGCCAAGTCCGCGACAGGGAAGCTTTCTTT.

The chain couples TRBV7-2 to TRBJ1-2; no clear D gene. Looked up from germline, CDR1 is SGHTA and CDR2 is FQGNSA. The V and J ends lost 2 bases and 1 base respectively, with 11 bases between them. The CDR3 sequence is 15 residues long. CDR3: CASSLSGSDNYGYTF. DNA of the CDR3: TGTGCCAGCAGCTTATCAGGAAGTGATAACTATGGCTACACCTTC.

V is TRBV7-2 and J is TRBJ2-1, with 9 bases matching TRBD2. This CDR3 comprises 14 residues. With V trimmed by 0 bases and J by 15 bases, 9 bases remained unmatched. Germline V lookup: CDR1 SGHTA, CDR2 FQGNSA. The CDR3 sequence is CASSLAGPGGGGFF. As DNA, the CDR3 is TGTGCCAGCAGCTTAGCGGGCCCAGGCGGGGGGGGGTTCTTC.

The rearrangement uses TRBV5-4 and TRBJ1-2; a weak D match, TRBD1 (5 bases). The CDR3 totals 14 residues. CDR1 is SGHNT, CDR2 YYREEE, per germline (reference sequence). V was shortened by 2 bases and J by 3 bases, with 11 bases between the two germline ends. The CDR3 is CASSFWGGYYGYTF. The CDR3 DNA reads TGTGCCAGCAGCTTCTGGGGCGGCTACTATGGCTACACCTTC. Drawing the rest from reference TRBV5-4 and TRBJ1-2, the complete variable domain is ETGVTQSPTHLIKTRGQQVTLRCSSQSGHNTVSWYQQALGQGPQFIFQYYREEENGRGNFPPRFSGLQFPNYSSELNVNALELDDSALYLCASSFWGGYYGYTFGSGTRLTVV.

The chain uses TRBV20-1 and TRBJ2-5, with 7 positions matching TRBD2. With 6 bases clipped from V and 0 bases from J, the junction kept 10 bases outside the gene matches. Germline CDR1 DFQATT, CDR2 SNEGSKA (reference sequence). This CDR3 has 15 residues. CDR3 sequence (DNA): TGCAGTGCCCCGGGGGGAATTCAGTACCAAGAGACCCAGTACTTC. It is translated as CSAPGGIQYQETQYF.

A few counts support this clonotype. The V call is TRBV7-2, the J call TRBJ2-3; 11 bases map to TRBD2. With V trimmed by 3 bases and J by 4 bases, 3 bases remained unmatched. The CDR3 consists of 15 residues. Germline V gene data show CDR1 as SGHTA and CDR2 as FQGNSA. The CDR3 nucleotides read TGTGCCAGCAGCTTTAGCGGGGGGGGGTCAGATACGCAGTATTTT. Translation gives CASSFSGGGSDTQYF.

The rearrangement joins TRBV12-3 or TRBV12-4 to TRBJ1-1, with D perhaps TRBD1 (5 bases). V lost 3 bases and J 7 bases, leaving 9 bases between the germline ends. The CDR3 consists of 12 residues. DNA of the CDR3: TGTGCCAGCAGTTTTGTAGGGGATGAAGCTTTCTTT. Translation gives CASSFVGDEAFF.

The gene calls are TRBV6-6 and TRBJ1-5; the match to TRBD1 covers 7 bases. This CDR3 has 18 amino acids. The germline gives CDR1 MNHNY, CDR2 SVGAGI (reference sequence). The V gene end was trimmed by 1 base and the J gene end by 7 bases; junction bases not matched to a gene: 16. Here the CDR3 reads CASSYLEKGTEMQQPQHF. The CDR3 region has the DNA TGTGCCAGCAGTTACTTGGAAAAAGGGACAGAGATGCAGCAGCCCCAGCATTTT.

V and J are TRBV5-1 and TRBJ2-3; no reliable D call. The CDR3 has 17 residues. The V end was cut by 0 bases, the J end by 2 bases, with 16 bases between. Germline CDR1 is SGHRS and CDR2 is YFSETQ. The CDR3 bases are TGCGCCAGCAGCTTGGCCCCCGTACTTCTCAACACAGATACGCAGTATTTT. Protein sequence: CASSLAPVLLNTDTQYF.

V gene TRBV10-2 combines with J gene TRBJ2-1; D is possibly TRBD1 (6 bases). This CDR3 is built from 14 residues. Germline V gene sequence: CDR1 WSHSY, CDR2 SAAADI. Deletions cut 3 bases from V and 5 bases from J, with 11 bases between. The CDR3: CASSDADRDNEQFF. CDR3 nucleotide sequence: TGCGCCAGCAGTGACGCGGACAGAGACAATGAGCAGTTCTTC.

The chain uses TRBV6-8 and TRBJ1-2; D gene unclear. Trimming stripped 5 bases from V and 8 bases from J, with 15 bases between. CDR1 is MNHGY, CDR2 SAAAGT, per germline. This CDR3 has 13 amino acids. This CDR3 reads CASSPPTRGGYTF. In nucleotides, the CDR3 is TGTGCCAGCAGTCCACCGACCCGAGGAGGCTACACCTTC.

This clonotype was recorded at least ten times. The J gene is TRBJ2-3, the V gene TRBV7-2; D is ambiguous. The CDR3 loop spans 14 amino acids. V gave up 2 bases and J gave up 1 base, with 7 bases separating them. Germline lookup yields CDR1 SGHTA and CDR2 FQGNSA. The CDR3 is CASSLIPGTDTQYF. As DNA, the CDR3 is TGTGCCAGCAGCTTAATCCCGGGCACAGATACGCAGTATTTT.

This chain connects TRBV4-1 to TRBJ2-1; a possible D gene is TRBD1 (6 bases). Germline V gene sequence: CDR1 MGHRA, CDR2 YSYEKL. Trimming took 3 bases from V and 3 from J, leaving 12 bases between them. This CDR3 spans 15 amino acids. The CDR3 DNA is TGCGCCAGCAGCCATAGGACAGATAACTACAATGAGCAGTTCTTC. Its translation is CASSHRTDNYNEQFF.

This clonotype was counted between two and nine times. The chain employs TRBV7-9 and TRBJ1-5; unclear D gene. The germline CDR1 and CDR2 sequences are SEHNR and FQNEAQ (reference sequence). This CDR3 has 13 residues. The V and J ends lost 1 base and 9 bases respectively, with 10 bases between them. DNA of the CDR3: TGTGCCAGCAGCTTAGGGCCCCCGAGGCCCCAGCATTTT. Its protein product is CASSLGPPRPQHF.

The chain joins TRBV12-3 or TRBV12-4 to TRBJ2-1; TRBD2 matches 7 bases. The V segment lost 5 bases and the J segment 4 bases; nucleotides outside the gene matches: 11. CDR3 length equals 16 residues. DNA of the CDR3: TGTGCCAGCAGTGGGAGGGGCCGCCTGGGATACAATGAGCAGTTCTTC. Translating gives CASSGRGRLGYNEQFF.

This clonotype has just a few counts. V gene TRBV7-6 combines with J gene TRBJ2-5, with 9 positions matching TRBD2. With V trimmed by 1 base and J by 1 base, 4 bases remained unmatched. This CDR3 comprises 16 residues. The germline CDR1 and CDR2 sequences are SGHVS and FNYEAQ. CDR3 nucleotides: TGTGCCAGCAGCTTAGAGGCTAGCGGGGCCCAAGAGACCCAGTACTTC. This encodes CASSLEASGAQETQYF.